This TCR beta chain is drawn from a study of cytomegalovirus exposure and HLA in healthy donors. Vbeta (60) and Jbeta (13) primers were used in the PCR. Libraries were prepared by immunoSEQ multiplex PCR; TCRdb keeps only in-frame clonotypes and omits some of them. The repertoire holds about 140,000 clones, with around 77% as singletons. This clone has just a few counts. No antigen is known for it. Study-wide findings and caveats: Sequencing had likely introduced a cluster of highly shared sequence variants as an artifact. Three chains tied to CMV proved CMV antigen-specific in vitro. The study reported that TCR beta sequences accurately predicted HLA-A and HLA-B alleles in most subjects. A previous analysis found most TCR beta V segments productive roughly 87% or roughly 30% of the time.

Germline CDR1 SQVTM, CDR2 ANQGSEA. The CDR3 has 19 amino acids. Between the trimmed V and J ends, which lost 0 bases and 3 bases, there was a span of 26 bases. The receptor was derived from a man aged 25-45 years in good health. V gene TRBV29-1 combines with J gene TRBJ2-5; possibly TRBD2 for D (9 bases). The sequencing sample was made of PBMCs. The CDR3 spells CSVEDFYRGVAGVKETQYF. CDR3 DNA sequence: TGCAGCGTTGAAGATTTTTACAGGGGGGTAGCGGGAGTCAAAGAGACCCAGTACTTC. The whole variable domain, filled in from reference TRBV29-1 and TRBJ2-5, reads SAVISQKPSRDICQRGTSLTIQCQVDSQVTMMFWYRQQPGQSLTLIATANQGSEATYESGFVIDKFPISRPNLTFSTLTVSNMSPEDSSIYLCSVEDFYRGVAGVKETQYFGPGTRLLVL.